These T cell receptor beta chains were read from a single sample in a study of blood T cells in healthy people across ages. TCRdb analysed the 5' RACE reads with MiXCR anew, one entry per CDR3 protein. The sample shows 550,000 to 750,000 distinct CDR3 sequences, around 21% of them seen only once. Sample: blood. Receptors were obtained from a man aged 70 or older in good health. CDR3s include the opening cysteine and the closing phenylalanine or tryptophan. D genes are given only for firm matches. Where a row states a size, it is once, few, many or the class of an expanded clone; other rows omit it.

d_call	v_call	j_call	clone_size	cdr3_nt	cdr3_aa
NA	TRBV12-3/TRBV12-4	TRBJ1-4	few	TGTGCCAGCAGTTTTGGACCGCCAACTAATGAAAAACTGTTTTTT	CASSFGPPTNEKLFF
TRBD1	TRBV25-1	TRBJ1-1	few	TGTGCCAGCAGTGAATCCGGGCAGGGGGCTCGGGCTTTCTTT	CASSESGQGARAFF
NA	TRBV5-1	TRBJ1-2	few	TGCGCCAGCAGCCCTCTTGCCGACAGTTCGGGTGGCTACACCTTC	CASSPLADSSGGYTF
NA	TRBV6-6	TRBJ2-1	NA	TGTGCCAGCAGGTCCTTGTACGGAGAGCAGTTCTTC	CASRSLYGEQFF
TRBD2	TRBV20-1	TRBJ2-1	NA	TGCAGTGCTTTTACTAGCGGGGGTTACAATGAGCAGTTCTTC	CSAFTSGGYNEQFF
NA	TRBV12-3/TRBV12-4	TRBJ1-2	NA	TGTGCCAGCAGTAAGACAGAGAACTATGGCTACACCTTC	CASSKTENYGYTF
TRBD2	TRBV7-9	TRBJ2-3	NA	TGTGCCAGCAGCGCTACTAGCGGGGCTAGCACAGATACGCAGTATTTT	CASSATSGASTDTQYF
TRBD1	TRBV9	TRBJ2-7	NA	TGTGCCAGCAGCGTGGGACAGCTCTTAGACGAGCAGTACTTC	CASSVGQLLDEQYF
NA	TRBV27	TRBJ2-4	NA	TGTGCCAGCAGACCCCAGGGCGGAGCCAAAAACATTCAGTACTTC	CASRPQGGAKNIQYF
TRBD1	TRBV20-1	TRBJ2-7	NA	TGCAGTGCTAGATCTGGACAGGGGGCCTACGAGCAGTACTTC	CSARSGQGAYEQYF
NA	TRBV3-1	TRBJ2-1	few	TGTGCCAGCAGCCAAATGGGGGGCAAGGAGCAGTTCTTC	CASSQMGGKEQFF
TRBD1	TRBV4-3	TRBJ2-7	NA	TGCGCCAGCAGCCAAGAAGCCATAGACAGGGGGACCTACGAGCAGTACTTC	CASSQEAIDRGTYEQYF
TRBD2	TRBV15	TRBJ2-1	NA	TGTGCCACCAGCAGAGATCGGGAGGGAGTAGCGACAGTTGAGCAGTTCTTC	CATSRDREGVATVEQFF
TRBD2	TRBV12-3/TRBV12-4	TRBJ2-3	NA	TGTGCCAGCAGTTTAGGGGCTGCTAGCGGGCGGTACACAGATATGCAGTATTTT	CASSLGAASGRYTDMQYF
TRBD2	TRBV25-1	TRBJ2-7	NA	TGTGCCAGCAGTGATAGCGGGAAATACGAGCAGTACTTC	CASSDSGKYEQYF
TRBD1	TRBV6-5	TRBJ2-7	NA	TGTGCCAGCAGTAGTGGGACAGGGATAGACGAGCAGTACTTC	CASSSGTGIDEQYF
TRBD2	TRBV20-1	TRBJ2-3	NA	TGCAGTGCTATGGGACTAGCGGGAGGTCGGAGCACAGATACGCAGTATTTT	CSAMGLAGGRSTDTQYF
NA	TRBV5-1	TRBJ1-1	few	TGCGCCAGCAGCCCCAGCGGGTCGGGGAACACTGAAGCTTTCTTT	CASSPSGSGNTEAFF
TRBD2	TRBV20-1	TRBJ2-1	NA	TGCGGAAGGACTAGCGGGAGTGATTACAATGAGCAGTTCTTC	CGRTSGSDYNEQFF
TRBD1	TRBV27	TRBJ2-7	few	TGTGCCAGCAGTGTCCGGGACAGGGTTTCCTACGAGCAGTACTTC	CASSVRDRVSYEQYF
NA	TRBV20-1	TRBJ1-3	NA	TGCAGTGCTCAGCTAGGGGCAGGTGGAAACACCATATATTTT	CSAQLGAGGNTIYF
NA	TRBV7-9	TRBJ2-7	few	TGTGCCAGCAGCTTAGAATCAGGAAAAAGGATCGAGCAGTACTTC	CASSLESGKRIEQYF
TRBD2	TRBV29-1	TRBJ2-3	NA	TGCAGCGTTGAGCCGGGACTAGCGGCTAGCACAGATACGCAGTATTTT	CSVEPGLAASTDTQYF
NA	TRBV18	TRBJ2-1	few	TGTGCCAGCTCACCACTAACTGGGAGCTCCTACAATGAGCAGTTCTTC	CASSPLTGSSYNEQFF
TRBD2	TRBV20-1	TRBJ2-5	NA	TGCAGTGGAGCGGGAGAATCACAGACCCAGTACTTC	CSGAGESQTQYF
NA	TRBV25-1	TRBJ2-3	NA	TGTGCCAGCAGTGAACTATTTGTGACAGCAACTAGCACAGATACGCAGTATTTT	CASSELFVTATSTDTQYF
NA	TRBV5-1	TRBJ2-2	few	TGCGCCAGCACCACCGGGACCTTCGAAACCGGGGAGCTGTTTTTT	CASTTGTFETGELFF
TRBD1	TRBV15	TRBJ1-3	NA	TGTGCCACCAGCCCCCAAGGGACAGGGGACGCCGCCATATATTTT	CATSPQGTGDAAIYF
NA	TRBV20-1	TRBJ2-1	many	TGCAGTGCTGTGATCCCGCTGCGGGGATACAATGAGCAGTTCTTC	CSAVIPLRGYNEQFF
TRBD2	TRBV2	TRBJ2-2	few	TGTGCCAGCAGGGAAAGAGCGGGAGGGGGAACCGGGGAGCTGTTTTTT	CASRERAGGGTGELFF
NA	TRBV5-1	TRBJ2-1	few	TGCGCCAGCAGCCGGGGAGGCGGCCTTGAGCAGTTCTTC	CASSRGGGLEQFF
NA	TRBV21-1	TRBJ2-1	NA	TGTGCCAGCAGCAAACATTGGACGGACGATTACAATGAGCAGTTCTTC	CASSKHWTDDYNEQFF
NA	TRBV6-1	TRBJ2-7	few	TGTGCCAGCAGTGAATTGGGTAGCACCGAGCAGTACTTC	CASSELGSTEQYF
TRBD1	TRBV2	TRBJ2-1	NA	TGTGCCAGCGGTGATATAGGACAGGGCTACAATGAGCAGTTCTTC	CASGDIGQGYNEQFF
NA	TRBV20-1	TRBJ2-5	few	TGCAGTGCCATAGACACGTACCAAGAGACCCAGTACTTC	CSAIDTYQETQYF
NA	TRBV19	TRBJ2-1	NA	TGTGCCAGTAAGGGGGGTCGAAACCCCTACAATGAGCAGTTCTTC	CASKGGRNPYNEQFF
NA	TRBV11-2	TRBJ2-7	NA	TGTGCCAGCAGCTTAGACGACAAGGCCCCCTACGAGCAGTACTTC	CASSLDDKAPYEQYF
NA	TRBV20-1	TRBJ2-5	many	TGCAGTGCTATGCAAGAGACCCAGTACTTC	CSAMQETQYF
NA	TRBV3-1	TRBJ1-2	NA	TGTGCCAGCAGCCAAGGGGGGGCCAACTATGGCTACACCTTC	CASSQGGANYGYTF
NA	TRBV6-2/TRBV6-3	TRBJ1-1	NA	TGTGCCAGCAGTTACCTTATGAACACTGAAGCTTTCTTT	CASSYLMNTEAFF
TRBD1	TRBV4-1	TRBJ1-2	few	TGCGCCAGCAGCCAGGGCGGGACAGGGAGTGGCTACACCTTC	CASSQGGTGSGYTF
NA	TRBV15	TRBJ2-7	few	TGTGCCACCAGCAGTCTTCCAGGGAACTACGAGCAGTACTTC	CATSSLPGNYEQYF
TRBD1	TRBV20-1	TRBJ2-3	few	TGCAGTGCTACCCCCGGGACAGGGGTGTATTTT	CSATPGTGVYF
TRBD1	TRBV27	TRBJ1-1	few	TGTGCCAGCAGTCCCCCCAACAGGGGAACTGAAGCTTTCTTT	CASSPPNRGTEAFF
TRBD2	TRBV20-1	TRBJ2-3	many	TGCAGTGCTAGGGTAGCGGGCGGCACAGATACGCAGTATTTT	CSARVAGGTDTQYF
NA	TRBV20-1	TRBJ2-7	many	TGCAGTGCTAGGCACGGGACAATGGACGAGCAGTACTTC	CSARHGTMDEQYF
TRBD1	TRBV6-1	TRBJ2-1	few	TGTGCCAGCAGTCACGGACAGGGGGCGGCCCAGCAGTTCTTC	CASSHGQGAAQQFF
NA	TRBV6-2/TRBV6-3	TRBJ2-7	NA	TGTGCCAGCAGAGCGACCGGGACTGGAGGATACGAGCAGTACTTC	CASRATGTGGYEQYF
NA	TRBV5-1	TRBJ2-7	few	TGCGCCAGCAGCTCAGCTCAGGAGCAGTACTTC	CASSSAQEQYF
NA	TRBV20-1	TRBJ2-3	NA	TGCAGGGGGGGATTGTCTCGCACAGATACGCAGTATTTT	CRGGLSRTDTQYF
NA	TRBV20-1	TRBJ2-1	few	TGCAGTGCCAGACGCAGGGACTCCAACTCCTACAATGAGCAGTTCTTC	CSARRRDSNSYNEQFF
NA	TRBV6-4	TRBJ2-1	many	TGTGCCAGCAGTGAGGTACTAGCTCCTAACAATGAGCAGTTCTTC	CASSEVLAPNNEQFF
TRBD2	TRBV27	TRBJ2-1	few	TGTGCCAGCACCTTCGGCGGGAGAGTCTCCTACAATGAGCAGTTCTTC	CASTFGGRVSYNEQFF